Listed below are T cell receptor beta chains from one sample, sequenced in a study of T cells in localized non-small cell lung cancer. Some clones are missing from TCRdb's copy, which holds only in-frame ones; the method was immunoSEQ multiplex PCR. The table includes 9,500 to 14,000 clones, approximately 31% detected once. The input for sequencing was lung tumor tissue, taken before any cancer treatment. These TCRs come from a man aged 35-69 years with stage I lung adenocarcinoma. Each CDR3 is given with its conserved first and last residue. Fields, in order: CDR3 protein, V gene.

cdr3_aa: CAWSAGGKTQYF
v_call: TRBV30

cdr3_aa: CASSLVGGRGNTEAFF
v_call: TRBV11-3

cdr3_aa: CASSITLGPSEAFF
v_call: TRBV19

cdr3_aa: CASRRGAQETQYF
v_call: TRBV6-8

cdr3_aa: CASSILSAGEQYF
v_call: TRBV19

cdr3_aa: CTSSPGQGGYTF
v_call: TRBV1

cdr3_aa: CASFPVQSGTLKTELFF
v_call: TRBV6-8

cdr3_aa: CASSPLAGGVNEQFF
v_call: TRBV2

cdr3_aa: CASSPAAGINSPLHF
v_call: TRBV18

cdr3_aa: CASDTGERGQPQHF
v_call: TRBV19

cdr3_aa: CASSLDTTNYGYTF
v_call: TRBV11-3

cdr3_aa: CASSAVQGNNEQFF
v_call: TRBV6-8

cdr3_aa: CASSIAGGPGADTQYF
v_call: TRBV19

cdr3_aa: CASSYGAGGFYEQYF
v_call: TRBV6-8

cdr3_aa: CASSLDGVPANEKLFF
v_call: TRBV11-3

cdr3_aa: CASLGQGSYEQYF
v_call: TRBV30

cdr3_aa: CASSLGRMDRRNTEAFF
v_call: TRBV5-1

cdr3_aa: CASSIGWASSSYNSPLHF
v_call: TRBV19

cdr3_aa: CASSSDAGRVNSPLHF
v_call: TRBV5-1

cdr3_aa: CASSVGDSKISPLHF
v_call: TRBV9

cdr3_aa: CASSQGSAGEPQHF
v_call: TRBV4-1

cdr3_aa: CASSLTSGGTDTQYF
v_call: TRBV11-3

cdr3_aa: CADRATKNIQYF
v_call: TRBV6-8

cdr3_aa: CASSGSQAGELFF
v_call: TRBV9

cdr3_aa: CASSQQGYGYEQYF
v_call: TRBV18